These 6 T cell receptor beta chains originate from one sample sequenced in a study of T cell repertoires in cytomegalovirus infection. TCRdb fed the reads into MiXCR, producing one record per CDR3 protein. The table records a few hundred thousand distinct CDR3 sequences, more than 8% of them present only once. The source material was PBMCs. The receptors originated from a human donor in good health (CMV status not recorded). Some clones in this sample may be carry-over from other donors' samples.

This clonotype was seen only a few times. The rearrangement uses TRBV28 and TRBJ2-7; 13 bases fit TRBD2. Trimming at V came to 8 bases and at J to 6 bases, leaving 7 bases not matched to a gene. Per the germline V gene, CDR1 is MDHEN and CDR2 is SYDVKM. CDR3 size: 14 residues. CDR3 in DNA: TGTGCCAGCTCCGGACTAGCGGGAGCGTCCGAGCAGTACTTC. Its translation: CASSGLAGASEQYF.

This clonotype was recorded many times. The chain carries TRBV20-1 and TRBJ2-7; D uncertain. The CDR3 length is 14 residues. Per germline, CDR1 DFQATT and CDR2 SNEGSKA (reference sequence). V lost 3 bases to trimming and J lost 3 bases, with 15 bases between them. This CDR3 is CSARSLDGVYEQYF. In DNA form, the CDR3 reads TGCAGTGCTAGGAGTCTCGACGGAGTCTACGAGCAGTACTTC.

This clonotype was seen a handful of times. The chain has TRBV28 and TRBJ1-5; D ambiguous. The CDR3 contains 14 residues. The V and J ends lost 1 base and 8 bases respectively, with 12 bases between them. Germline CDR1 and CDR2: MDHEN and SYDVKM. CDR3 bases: TGTGCCAGCAGTTTATTGCCCCCGCCGGAGCCCCAGCATTTT. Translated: CASSLLPPPEPQHF.

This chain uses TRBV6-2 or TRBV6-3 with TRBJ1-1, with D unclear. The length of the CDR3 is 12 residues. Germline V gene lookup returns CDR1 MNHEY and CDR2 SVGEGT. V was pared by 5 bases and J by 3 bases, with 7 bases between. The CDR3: CASSTSYTEAFF. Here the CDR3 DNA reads TGTGCCAGCAGTACCTCATACACTGAAGCTTTCTTT.

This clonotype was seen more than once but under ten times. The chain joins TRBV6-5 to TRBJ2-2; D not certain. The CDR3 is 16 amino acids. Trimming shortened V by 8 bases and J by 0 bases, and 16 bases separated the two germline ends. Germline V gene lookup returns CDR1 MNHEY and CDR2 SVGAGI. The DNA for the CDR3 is TGTGCCAGCCACCACTTGACCGCTCCGAACACCGGGGAGCTGTTTTTT. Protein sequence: CASHHLTAPNTGELFF.

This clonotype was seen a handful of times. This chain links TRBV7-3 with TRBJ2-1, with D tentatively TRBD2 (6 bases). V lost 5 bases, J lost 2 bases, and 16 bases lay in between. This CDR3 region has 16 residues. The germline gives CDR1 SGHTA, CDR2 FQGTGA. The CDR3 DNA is TGTGCCAGCAGCCCCGGAGGGGCCATCACCTACAATGAGCAGTTCTTC. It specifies CASSPGGAITYNEQFF.